This T cell receptor (beta chain) was sequenced in a study of response to subunit inactivated influenza vaccine. The study's findings and limits: The authors suggested that few new T cells are recruited per seasonal influenza vaccination.

TCRdb analysed the RT-PCR reads with MiXCR anew, one entry per CDR3 protein. The repertoire has about 180,000 distinct CDR3 sequences, around 11% of them found once; the top ten carry about 40%. With regard to this clonotype: What it binds is not known.

Germline values: CDR1 SGHTA, CDR2 FQGTGA. The CDR3 covers 15 residues. The V segment lost 6 bases and the J segment 2 bases; nucleotides outside the gene matches: 4. The V gene is TRBV7-3, the J gene TRBJ2-1; TRBD2 matches 10 bases. The receptor was isolated from a man aged 50 to 75 who received an inactivated influenza vaccine. The sequencing here drew on CD8+ T cells sorted from PBMCs, taken approximately 25 months after vaccination. Here the CDR3 reads CASSQLAGPYNEQFF. DNA of the CDR3: TGTGCCAGCAGTCAACTAGCGGGACCCTACAATGAGCAGTTCTTC.